This record concerns one TCR beta chain sequence. The antigen remains unidentified. These data come from a study of cytotoxic CD8 clonotypes in ibrutinib-treated CLL. Study background: The group held roughly ten relapsed/refractory and about 15 treatment-naive patients, with under 18 IGHV unmutated. Outcomes included some 24 partial and 2 complete responses; after median roughly 69 months, approximately 14 stayed remitted and 12 progressed.

Here immunoSEQ multiplex PCR was the method, and the copy in TCRdb shows in-frame clones only, minus some. The data contain about 330,000 clones, 67% of them seen just once; the ten biggest clones take up roughly 6%. Germline V lookup: CDR1 SNHLY, CDR2 FYNNEI. V dropped 5 bases and J dropped 6 bases, with 4 bases sitting between them. The length of the CDR3 is 11 residues. Study-level findings and limits: Higher clonality was seen at ibrutinib response and a return toward baseline at progression. Contraction or stability on treatment was seen for public clonotypes, which were uncommon.

Source: PBMCs, taken after 36 months of ibrutinib treatment. This sequence was found in a human donor with chronic lymphocytic leukemia. V and J are TRBV2 and TRBJ2-2; D unresolved. Here the CDR3 reads CASSKAGELFF. The CDR3, as DNA: TGTGCCAGCAGTAAGGCCGGGGAGCTGTTTTTT.